One sample yielded the 18 T cell receptor beta chains listed below, sequenced in a study of shared clonotypes between healthy human individuals. The assay was immunoSEQ multiplex PCR, and TCRdb's table has in-frame clones only and misses some. Of fewer than 550,000 clones detected, 75% to 80% appear once; the ten largest clones hold approximately 13%. Sample: PBMCs. Receptors originate from a woman aged 40 to 55 in good health. Some clones in this sample may be carry-over from other donors' samples.

The chain has TRBV7-2 and TRBJ2-3; a possible D gene is TRBD2 (5 bases). The V and J ends lost 1 base and 8 bases respectively, with 10 bases between them. Germline lookup yields CDR1 SGHTA and CDR2 FQGNSA. CDR3 size: 13 residues. CDR3 protein: CASSLGLAGTQYF. In DNA form, the CDR3 reads TGTGCCAGCAGCTTAGGGCTGGCGGGTACGCAGTATTTT.

This chain connects TRBV29-1 to TRBJ2-7, with D possibly matching TRBD1 (5 bases). Trimming cost V 1 base and J 0 bases, with 13 bases left between them. CDR1 and CDR2 from the germline V gene are SQVTM and ANQGSEA. The CDR3 is made up of 15 amino acids. The CDR3 region has the DNA TGCAGCGTTGAAGCCTTCAATGGGGCCTCCTACGAGCAGTACTTC. This gives the protein CSVEAFNGASYEQYF.

Points on this clone: The conserved closing phenylalanine or tryptophan is absent in this CDR3, likely reflecting a read error. The chain employs TRBV27 and TRBJ1-2, with 10 positions matching TRBD1. The CDR3 loop spans 13 amino acids. Germline CDR1 and CDR2: MNHEY and SMNVEV (reference sequence). V shed 5 bases, J shed 8 bases, and the junction held 5 bases outside the gene matches. CDR3 sequence reads: CASSPRTGGGYTV. The CDR3 DNA sequence: TGTGCCAGCAGTCCGAGGACAGGGGGGGGCTACACCGTC.

V is TRBV5-1 and J is TRBJ2-5; no clear D gene. V shed 2 bases and J shed 2 bases, with 10 bases lying between them. The CDR3 runs to 14 residues. The V gene's germline CDR1 is SGHRS and CDR2 YFSETQ. As DNA, the CDR3 is TGCGCCAGCAGCTTACATCGGAGTCAAGAGACCCAGTACTTC. It encodes CASSLHRSQETQYF.

V and J are TRBV28 and TRBJ2-7; TRBD1 agrees at 8 bases. The V and J ends lost 4 bases and 2 bases, in that order; junction bases with no gene match: 10. In germline, CDR1 is MDHEN, CDR2 SYDVKM. The CDR3 consists of 16 residues. The chain's CDR3 is CASSSQPGQATYEQYF. The CDR3 DNA reads as TGTGCCAGCAGTTCCCAACCGGGACAGGCAACCTACGAGCAGTACTTC.

The gene calls are TRBV4-3 and TRBJ1-3; no firm D call. The germline V gene has CDR1 LGHNA and CDR2 YSLEER. Deletions cut 0 bases from V and 2 bases from J, with 14 bases between. There are 17 residues in the CDR3. CDR3 region: CASSQDSQVHAGNTIYF. In nucleotides, the CDR3 is TGCGCCAGCAGCCAAGACTCGCAGGTCCATGCTGGAAACACCATATATTTT.

To note about this clone: The junction shows a germline mismatch at one end, possibly a read error. V and J are TRBV6-5 and TRBJ2-7; TRBD1 is a possible D gene (6 bases). Germline-derived CDR1 and CDR2 are MNHEY and SVGAGI. The CDR3 extends over 13 amino acids. This CDR3 is CASSYGRDKPSAF. CDR3 sequence (DNA): TGTGCCAGCAGTTACGGTCGGGACAAACCGTCGGCGTTC.

By frequency in the sample, this clone is medium-sized. In the same sample, other DNA sequences code for this CDR3. This rearrangement joins TRBV18 to TRBJ1-1, with a weak D call TRBD1 (6 bases). This CDR3 has 15 residues. V was shortened by 0 bases and J by 1 base, with 9 bases between the two germline ends. Germline V lookup: CDR1 KGHSH, CDR2 LQKENI. Here the CDR3 DNA reads TGTGCCAGCTCACCACCGGGGGGACAGAACACTGAAGCTTTCTTT. This translates into CASSPPGGQNTEAFF.

Regarding this clone: This specimen includes other DNA sequences encoding the same CDR3. The gene calls are TRBV6-5 and TRBJ1-1; D gene uncertain. V was shortened by 2 bases and J by 1 base, with 5 bases between the two germline ends. Per germline, CDR1 MNHEY and CDR2 SVGAGI. The CDR3 sequence is 13 residues long. The CDR3 DNA reads as TGTGCCAGCAGTTACAGAGGGAACACTGAAGCTTTCTTT. Its protein product is CASSYRGNTEAFF.

This chain links TRBV28 with TRBJ2-3, with 7 bases lining up with TRBD2. The J segment lost 2 bases and the V segment lost 2 bases, leaving 4 bases of the junction unmatched. The CDR3 has 15 residues. Germline values: CDR1 MDHEN, CDR2 SYDVKM. In DNA form, the CDR3 reads TGTGCCAGCAGTTTAGGCGGGAGCGCCACAGATACGCAGTATTTT. Amino acids: CASSLGGSATDTQYF.

The chain recombines TRBV21-1 with TRBJ2-1; the D call in the table, TRBD2, was not verified against the DNA. TRBV21-1 counts as a pseudogene. The CDR3 runs to 21 residues. Here the CDR3 DNA reads TGTGCCAGCAGCAAAGTTCATGGGACTAGCGGGAGGAAGAGCTCCTACAATGAGCAGTTCTTC. Amino acid sequence: CASSKVHGTSGRKSSYNEQFF.

The V and J genes are TRBV5-4 and TRBJ2-2, with 7 bases fitting TRBD1. The CDR3 extends over 16 amino acids. Germline V gene data show CDR1 as SGHNT and CDR2 as YYREEE (reference sequence). With V trimmed by 4 bases and J by 0 bases, 6 bases remained unmatched. The CDR3 bases are TGTGCCAGCAGCACCCGACAGGGCGCGAACACCGGGGAGCTGTTTTTT. Its translation: CASSTRQGANTGELFF.

The chain is built from TRBV14 and TRBJ1-3; D gene unclear. The CDR3 is made up of 13 amino acids. Germline V gives CDR1 SGHDN, CDR2 FVKESK. Trimming pared 4 bases from V and 4 bases from J, leaving 8 bases between. The CDR3: CASSPTGGNTIYF. The CDR3 nucleotides are TGTGCCAGCAGCCCGACGGGAGGAAACACCATATATTTT.

Only a few counts were recorded for this clone. The V gene is TRBV4-3, the J gene TRBJ1-1, with D unresolved. This CDR3 contains 14 residues. V was trimmed by 0 bases and J by 0 bases, leaving 5 bases between them. Germline loops: CDR1 LGHNA, CDR2 YSLEER. The CDR3: CASSQDPMNTEAFF. Here the CDR3 DNA reads TGCGCCAGCAGCCAAGATCCCATGAACACTGAAGCTTTCTTT.

This chain joins TRBV5-1 and TRBJ2-5; TRBD2 agrees at 13 bases. The CDR3 extends over 15 amino acids. Germline V gene lookup returns CDR1 SGHRS and CDR2 YFSETQ. The ends lost 4 bases at V and 5 bases at J; junction bases unmatched: 5. The CDR3: CASSQGLAGAETQYF. The CDR3, as DNA: TGCGCCAGCAGCCAAGGACTAGCGGGAGCGGAGACCCAGTACTTC.

The chain employs TRBV6-1 and TRBJ2-2, with 7 bases lining up with TRBD1. The CDR3 is 14 amino acids. After removal of 4 bases from V and 1 base from J, the junction contained 0 bases not matched to a gene. The germline V gene encodes CDR1 MNHNS and CDR2 SASEGT. The chain's CDR3 is CASSGDRNTGELFF. CDR3 sequence (DNA): TGTGCCAGCAGTGGGGACAGGAACACCGGGGAGCTGTTTTTT.

The chain is built from TRBV7-3 and TRBJ2-2; 9 positions match TRBD2. CDR1 and CDR2 from the germline V gene are SGHTA and FQGTGA. The CDR3 is 16 amino acids. V trimming: 2 bases; J trimming: 5 bases; junction bases outside the gene matches: 6. The CDR3 spells CASSLAYLAGTGELFF. In DNA, the CDR3 is TGTGCCAGCAGCTTAGCGTATCTAGCGGGGACCGGGGAGCTGTTTTTT. Using reference TRBV7-3 and TRBJ2-2 for the parts outside the CDR3, the full variable domain is GAGVSQTPSNKVTEKGKYVELRCDPISGHTALYWYRQSLGQGPEFLIYFQGTGAADDSGLPNDRFFAVRPEGSVSTLKIQRTERGDSAVYLCASSLAYLAGTGELFFGEGSRLTVL.

This chain uses TRBV5-6 with TRBJ2-3; 7 nucleotides line up with TRBD2. V was clipped by 4 bases and J by 0 bases; unmatched bases: 8. This CDR3 spans 16 amino acids. Germline values: CDR1 SGHDT, CDR2 YYEEEE. Written as DNA, the CDR3 is TGTGCCAGCAGCCCGCTACTAGCGCGGAGCACAGATACGCAGTATTTT. Translation: CASSPLLARSTDTQYF.